This record covers a single T cell receptor beta chain. Its antigen is unidentified. This specimen belongs to a study of cytomegalovirus exposure and HLA in healthy donors. Study-level information: A later analysis reported the same platform for the roughly 120 validation repertoires and the 666 first-cohort repertoires. Whole-study findings and limits: One later analysis, an examination of the roughly 130 validation repertoires, found that first-cohort TCR clusters tended to co-occur in them.

The germline CDR1 and CDR2 sequences are SGHDT and YYEEEE. The CDR3 is 14 residues long. V was cut by 5 bases and J by 10 bases, with 19 bases left in between. The table came from immunoSEQ multiplex PCR; TCRdb's copy has only in-frame clones and leaves some out. Here the sample spans fewer than 85,000 clones, 96% being singletons. What was sequenced was PBMCs. The TCR sequence derives from a woman aged 18-35 years in good health and CMV-seronegative. The chain joins TRBV5-6 to TRBJ2-4; D possibly corresponds to TRBD1 (6 bases). CDR3 amino acids: CASSKKYTGRIQYF. In nucleotides, the CDR3 is TGTGCCAGCAGTAAGAAATACACAGGGCGGATTCAGTACTTC.